The T cell receptor (beta chain) described here comes from a study of blood T cell repertoires in COVID-19. In the study overall: In each case, the material was cDNA or gDNA derived from T cells, B-cell-depleted T cells, or PBMCs.

The V gene lost 0 bases and the J gene lost 5 bases, with 10 bases spanning the gap. CDR1 and CDR2 from the germline V gene are LNHNV and YYDKDF (reference sequence). This CDR3 has 15 residues. The Seattle patients, enrolled during active infection, were followed longitudinally. Authors' analysis steps: Amplification of reference gene primers provided the estimated nucleated cell counts. Profiling relied on immunoSEQ multiplex PCR, and the TCRdb table lists in-frame clones only, not all of them. That table supplies the V and J calls and clone size; D and trimming were determined from the DNA. The sample shows 150,000 to 200,000 clones, roughly 84% of them seen only once.

Sequencing was done on a sample of peripheral blood. The sequence came from a person between 65 and 79 years old with COVID-19, enrolled during active disease. V and J are TRBV15 and TRBJ1-4; tentatively, D is TRBD1 (5 bases). DNA for the CDR3: TGTGCCACCAGCAGAGAGGCTGGGGCGAATGAAAAACTGTTTTTT. Translating gives CATSREAGANEKLFF.